This T cell receptor beta chain is from a study of T cells in Graves' hyperthyroidism and ophthalmopathy. Background on the study: Before any treatment, at initial diagnosis, peripheral blood was collected. Study observations and caveats: Most thyroid clonotypes expanded above 0.001 appeared in blood too.

With respect to this clonotype: The antigen remains unidentified.

There were TCR beta CDR3 regions amplified from RNA transcripts. First-round RT-PCR of the TCR CDR3 relied on the HTBI primer set. TCRdb passed the multiplex PCR reads through MiXCR, listing each CDR3 protein once. This table has about 380,000 distinct CDR3 sequences, approximately 15% appearing once. Any patient presenting with uncontrolled infection, other autoimmune disease, pregnancy or lactation was left out. The V gene's germline CDR1 is MNHNS and CDR2 SASEGT. The CDR3 contains 12 residues. V shed 6 bases and J shed 6 bases, with 10 bases lying between them. This chain joins TRBV6-1 and TRBJ2-3; possible D gene TRBD2, 5 bases. The source of this sequence is a woman between 55 and 75 years old with Graves' hyperthyroidism. Sample: blood. The DNA of the CDR3 is TGTGCCAGCAGGGCGTCGGGGGATACGCAGTATTTT. As protein: CASRASGDTQYF.